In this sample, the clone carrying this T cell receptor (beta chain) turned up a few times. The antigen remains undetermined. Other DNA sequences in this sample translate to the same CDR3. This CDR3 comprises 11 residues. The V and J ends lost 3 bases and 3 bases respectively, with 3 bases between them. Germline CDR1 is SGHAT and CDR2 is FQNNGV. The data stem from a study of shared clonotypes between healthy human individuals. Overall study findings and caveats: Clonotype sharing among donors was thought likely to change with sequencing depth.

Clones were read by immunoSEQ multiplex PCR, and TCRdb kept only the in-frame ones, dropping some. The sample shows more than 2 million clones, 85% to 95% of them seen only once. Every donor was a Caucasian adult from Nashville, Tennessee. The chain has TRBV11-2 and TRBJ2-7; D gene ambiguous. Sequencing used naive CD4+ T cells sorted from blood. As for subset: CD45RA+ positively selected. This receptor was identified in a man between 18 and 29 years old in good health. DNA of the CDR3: TGTGCCAGCAGCTTTAGCTACGAGCAGTACTTC. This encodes CASSFSYEQYF.